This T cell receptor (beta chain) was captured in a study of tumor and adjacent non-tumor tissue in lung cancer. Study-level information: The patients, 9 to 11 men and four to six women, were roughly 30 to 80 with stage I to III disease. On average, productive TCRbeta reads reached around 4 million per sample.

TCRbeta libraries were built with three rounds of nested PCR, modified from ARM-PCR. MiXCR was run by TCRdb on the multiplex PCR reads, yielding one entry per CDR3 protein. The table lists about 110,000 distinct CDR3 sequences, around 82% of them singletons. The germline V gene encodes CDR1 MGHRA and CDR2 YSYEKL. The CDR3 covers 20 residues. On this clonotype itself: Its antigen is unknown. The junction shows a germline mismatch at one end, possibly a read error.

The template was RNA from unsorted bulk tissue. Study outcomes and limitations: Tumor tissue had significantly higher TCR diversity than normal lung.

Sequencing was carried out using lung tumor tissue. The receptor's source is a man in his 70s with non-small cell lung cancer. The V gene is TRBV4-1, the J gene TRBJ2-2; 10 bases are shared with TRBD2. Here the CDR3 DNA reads TGCGTCAGCAGAGCAAGAGGGTCTAGCGGGGGCCCGCGGGGAATCGGGGAGCTGTATTTT. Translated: CVSRARGSSGGPRGIGELYF.